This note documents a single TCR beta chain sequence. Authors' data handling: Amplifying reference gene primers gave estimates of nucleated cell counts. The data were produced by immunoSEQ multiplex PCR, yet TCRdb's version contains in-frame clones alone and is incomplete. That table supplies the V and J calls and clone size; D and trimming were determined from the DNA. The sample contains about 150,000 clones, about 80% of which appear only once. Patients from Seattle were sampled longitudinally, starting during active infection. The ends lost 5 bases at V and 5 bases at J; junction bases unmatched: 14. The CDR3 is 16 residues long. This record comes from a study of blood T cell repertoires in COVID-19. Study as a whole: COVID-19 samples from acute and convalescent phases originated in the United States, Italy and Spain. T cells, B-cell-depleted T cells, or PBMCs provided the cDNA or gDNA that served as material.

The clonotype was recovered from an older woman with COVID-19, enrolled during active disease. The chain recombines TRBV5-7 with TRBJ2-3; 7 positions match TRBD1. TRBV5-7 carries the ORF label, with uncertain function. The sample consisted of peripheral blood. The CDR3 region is CASRIKGAPDGDTQYF. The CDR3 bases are TGTGCCAGCAGAATTAAGGGGGCGCCGGATGGAGATACGCAGTATTTT.